A selection of T cell receptor beta chains follows, all from one sample in a study of cytomegalovirus exposure and HLA in healthy donors. Some clones are missing from TCRdb's copy, which holds only in-frame ones; the method was immunoSEQ multiplex PCR. The profile covers 100,000 to 150,000 clones, with 65% to 80% appearing a single time and about 3.4% taken by the ten largest. Sequences were obtained from PBMCs. The source is a man in his thirties or forties in good health and CMV-seronegative. Both conserved end residues are part of each CDR3. The D gene is left open where the match is weak. Size values are once, few and many counts, or a class for expanded clones, and some rows have none.

D: TRBD1; V: TRBV27; size: -; J: TRBJ1-2; DNA: TGTGCCAGCAGTCCCCGGGACAGCTCCTATTATTATAATGGCTACACCTTC; CDR3: CASSPRDSSYYYNGYTF
D: TRBD2; V: TRBV5-1; size: -; J: TRBJ2-2; DNA: TGCGCCAGCAGCTTGGGGTTAGCGGGCACCGGGGAGCTGTTTTTT; CDR3: CASSLGLAGTGELFF
D: TRBD1; V: TRBV29-1; size: -; J: TRBJ2-7; DNA: TGCAGCGTTGTGTACAGGGGCCAAACCTACGAGCAGTACTTC; CDR3: CSVVYRGQTYEQYF
D: -; V: TRBV4-2; size: -; J: TRBJ2-2; DNA: TGTGCCAGCAGCCAAAGGGGGGGCACCGGGGAGCTGTTTTTT; CDR3: CASSQRGGTGELFF
D: -; V: TRBV13; size: -; J: TRBJ2-3; DNA: TGTGCCAGCAGCTCCGGGAGACCCGGCACAGATACGCAGTATTTT; CDR3: CASSSGRPGTDTQYF
D: -; V: TRBV4-2; size: -; J: TRBJ1-4; DNA: TGTGCCAGCAGCCAAGACGTTGGCAGGGTGGACGAAAAACTGTTTTTT; CDR3: CASSQDVGRVDEKLFF
D: -; V: TRBV27; size: -; J: TRBJ1-5; DNA: TGTGCCAGCAGTTTAGGCGGGACGGTAAATCAGCCCCAGCATTTT; CDR3: CASSLGGTVNQPQHF
D: TRBD2; V: TRBV5-4; size: -; J: TRBJ2-4; DNA: TGTGCCAGCAGCCCCGGGACTAGCGGGGGGGCGGGAAACATTCAGTACTTC; CDR3: CASSPGTSGGAGNIQYF
D: TRBD1; V: TRBV27; size: -; J: TRBJ2-7; DNA: TGTGCCAGCAGTCGGACAGGGTCCTACGAGCAGTACTTC; CDR3: CASSRTGSYEQYF
D: -; V: TRBV9; size: -; J: TRBJ2-1; DNA: TGTGCCAGCAGCGTAGATGGAGGGCGTGGAAATGAGCAGTTCTTC; CDR3: CASSVDGGRGNEQFF
D: -; V: TRBV19; size: few; J: TRBJ2-5; DNA: TGTGCCAGTAGTATCGCAGGAGAGACCCAGTACTTC; CDR3: CASSIAGETQYF
D: TRBD1; V: TRBV5-6; size: few; J: TRBJ2-7; DNA: TGTGCCAGCAGCGGTACCGGGACAGGGCCGTTTTACGAGCAGTACTTC; CDR3: CASSGTGTGPFYEQYF
D: -; V: TRBV21-1; size: -; J: TRBJ1-5; DNA: TGTGCCAGCTTCGGCAGGGTTGAGGTGAGCAATCAGCCCCAGCATTTT; CDR3: CASFGRVEVSNQPQHF
D: -; V: TRBV15; size: -; J: TRBJ1-1; DNA: TGTGCCACCAGCAGAGATGGCAGGGTGGCTTTCTTT; CDR3: CATSRDGRVAFF
D: TRBD1; V: TRBV10-1; size: -; J: TRBJ2-6; DNA: TGCGCCAGCAGTGAGCCCTGTAGGACAGGGGCTGGGGCCAACGTCCTGACTTTC; CDR3: CASSEPCRTGAGANVLTF
D: TRBD1; V: TRBV2; size: -; J: TRBJ1-5; DNA: TGTGCCACCCGAACAGGGGGCGGCAATCAGCCCCAGCATTTT; CDR3: CATRTGGGNQPQHF
D: TRBD1; V: TRBV15; size: -; J: TRBJ2-3; DNA: TGTGCCACTGCTGGGACAGGCACAGATACGCAGTATTTT; CDR3: CATAGTGTDTQYF
D: TRBD2; V: TRBV29-1; size: -; J: TRBJ2-5; DNA: TGCAGCGACTTAGGGAGCGGGAGACATGGAGTGGAGACCCAGTACTTC; CDR3: CSDLGSGRHGVETQYF
D: -; V: TRBV11-3; size: -; J: TRBJ1-1; DNA: TGTGCCAGCAGCTTTGGAGGTGGAACTGAAGCTTTCTTT; CDR3: CASSFGGGTEAFF
D: -; V: TRBV5-1; size: -; J: TRBJ1-2; DNA: TGCGCCAGCAGCCCCGCGGATCCTAACTATGGCTACACCTTC; CDR3: CASSPADPNYGYTF
D: TRBD1; V: TRBV5-5; size: -; J: TRBJ1-2; DNA: TGTGCCAGCAGCCCCACCGGGACAGCTAACTATGGCTACACCTTC; CDR3: CASSPTGTANYGYTF
D: TRBD1; V: TRBV6-5; size: -; J: TRBJ1-2; DNA: TGTGCCACCGAGGGACAGGACTATGGCTACACCTTC; CDR3: CATEGQDYGYTF
D: -; V: TRBV7-2; size: -; J: TRBJ1-1; DNA: TGTGCCAGCAGCCCGACAGTGAACACTGAAGCTTTCTTT; CDR3: CASSPTVNTEAFF
D: -; V: TRBV11-2; size: -; J: TRBJ1-1; DNA: TGTGCCAGCAGCTTAGCCCACAGGCTGAACACTGAAGCTTTCTTT; CDR3: CASSLAHRLNTEAFF
D: -; V: TRBV10-3; size: -; J: TRBJ1-1; DNA: TGTGCCATCAGGGACTACACTGAAGCTTTCTTT; CDR3: CAIRDYTEAFF
D: -; V: TRBV4-3; size: -; J: TRBJ2-3; DNA: TGCGCCAGCAGCCCTAACAGTGCGGGGAGCACAGATACGCAGTATTTT; CDR3: CASSPNSAGSTDTQYF
D: TRBD2; V: TRBV6-6; size: few; J: TRBJ2-7; DNA: TGTGCCAGCAGCGAGACTAGCGGGAGGATCAACGAGCAGTACTTC; CDR3: CASSETSGRINEQYF
D: -; V: TRBV28; size: -; J: TRBJ1-1; DNA: TGTGCCACTACAGGGTTGAGCAGGGAGGGAGAAACTGAAGCTTTCTTT; CDR3: CATTGLSREGETEAFF
D: TRBD1; V: TRBV6-1; size: few; J: TRBJ1-5; DNA: TGTGCCAGCAGTGAATCGGCAGGGGGAAAATCCCAGCATTTT; CDR3: CASSESAGGKSQHF
D: -; V: TRBV30; size: -; J: TRBJ1-1; DNA: TGTGCCTGGCAAGGAGGCGCGCAAATGTGGAACACTGAAGCTTTCTTT; CDR3: CAWQGGAQMWNTEAFF
D: TRBD1; V: TRBV4-3; size: -; J: TRBJ1-2; DNA: TGCGCCAGCAGCCAAGAGACGACAGGGAATGGCTACACCTTC; CDR3: CASSQETTGNGYTF
D: -; V: TRBV28; size: -; J: TRBJ2-3; DNA: TGTGGCGCCCGGGGTTGGACAGATACGCAGTATTTT; CDR3: CGARGWTDTQYF
D: TRBD1; V: TRBV4-3; size: once; J: TRBJ1-4; DNA: TGCGCCAGCAGCCAAGAGGGGACAGGGGGCGGAGAAAAACTGTTTTTT; CDR3: CASSQEGTGGGEKLFF
D: -; V: TRBV7-3; size: -; J: TRBJ2-3; DNA: TGTGCCAGCAGCTTAACGTCTGGAGCGGATACGCAGTATTTT; CDR3: CASSLTSGADTQYF
D: TRBD2; V: TRBV5-6; size: -; J: TRBJ2-1; DNA: TGTGCCAGCAGCTTCGCGGGAGTTATATACAATGAGCAGTTCTTC; CDR3: CASSFAGVIYNEQFF
D: -; V: TRBV28; size: few; J: TRBJ2-7; DNA: TGTGCCAGCCAACTTGCGGGTTCCGTCTCCTACGAGCAGTACTTC; CDR3: CASQLAGSVSYEQYF
D: TRBD1; V: TRBV14; size: -; J: TRBJ1-2; DNA: TGTGCCAGCAGCCTGGGGACAGGGGCCGCTAACTATGGCTACACCTTC; CDR3: CASSLGTGAANYGYTF
D: TRBD2; V: TRBV7-2; size: -; J: TRBJ2-1; DNA: TGTGCCAGCGAGCCGGGGGGGGCGAATGAGCAGTTCTTC; CDR3: CASEPGGANEQFF
D: TRBD1; V: TRBV10-1; size: -; J: TRBJ2-5; DNA: TGCGCCAGCAGTGAAGGACAGGGTACTCTCCAAGAGACCCAGTACTTC; CDR3: CASSEGQGTLQETQYF